The clone carrying this T cell receptor (beta chain) has only a few counts. Antigen unknown. The germline gene is not matched at one end of the junction; a read error may be the cause. This record belongs to a study of tumor and adjacent non-tumor tissue in lung cancer. The overall study: The patients, roughly eleven men and about five women, were about 30 to 76 with stage I to III disease. Approximately 4 million productive TCRbeta reads were obtained per sample on average. Study conclusions and caveats: Top 100 clones took a larger repertoire share in normal lung. TCR diversity was significantly greater in tumor than normal lung tissue.

This sample's RNA came from whole unsorted tissue. Distant lung tissue was collected more than 3 cm away from the tumor edge. This CDR3 has 15 residues. The germline V gene encodes CDR1 MNHEY and CDR2 SVGAGI. TCRbeta libraries were built with three rounds of nested PCR, modified from ARM-PCR. TCRdb re-called the multiplex PCR reads through MiXCR, storing one row per CDR3 protein. The data hold tens of thousands of distinct CDR3 sequences, with more than 60% observed a single time. Sequencing was carried out using distant non-tumor lung tissue. This TCR was recovered from a middle-aged woman with non-small cell lung cancer. The V call is TRBV6-5, the J call TRBJ1-5; D unresolved. CDR3 nucleotide sequence: TGCGTCAGCAGTCATAACCAATATAGCAATCAGCCCCAGCATTTT. As protein: CVSSHNQYSNQPQHF.